Below, one T cell receptor (beta chain) is given with its context. The antigen remains unidentified. The sample originates from a study of primary melanoma T cells and metastatic recurrence. Study in general: Samples were primary melanomas of stage T2 to T4. Study results and caveats: Combined with tumor thickness, T-cell fraction reportedly beat other histopathological additions.

Germline-derived CDR1 and CDR2 are MGHRA and YSYEKL. Trimming stripped 1 base from V and 0 bases from J, with 6 bases between. This CDR3 contains 15 residues. Measured with immunoSEQ multiplex PCR; TCRdb has only the in-frame clones, and not every one. Of approximately 1,000 clones listed, around 83% were seen once; the top ten hold 3.5% to 5.5%. Sequencing input: melanoma tumor tissue. The TCR was taken from a human donor with melanoma. This sequence joins TRBV4-1 and TRBJ2-2, with D perhaps TRBD1 (5 bases). The CDR3 loop reads CASSQVGANTGELFF. The CDR3 coding sequence is TGCGCCAGCAGCCAAGTAGGGGCGAACACCGGGGAGCTGTTTTTT.